Below, one T cell receptor (beta chain) is given with its context. Sequenced by immunoSEQ multiplex PCR; TCRdb stores in-frame clones only, minus some. The sample includes about 180,000 clones, more than 80% seen only once; the top ten take 1.4%. The CDR3 sequence is 13 residues long. Germline V gene sequence: CDR1 MNHEY, CDR2 SMNVEV (reference sequence). V was clipped by 7 bases and J by 0 bases, with 7 bases between them. The sample belongs to a study of control samples from healthy donors and cancer patients. Material for sequencing was blood. The chain is built from TRBV27 and TRBJ1-3; D gene uncertain. The receptor's source is a man under 40 in good health. The CDR3 spells CASKATSGNTIYF. The CDR3 DNA follows: TGTGCCAGCAAGGCCACCTCTGGAAACACCATATATTTT.